Given below is one T cell receptor beta chain in context. Its antigen is not known. This sample stems from a study of T cell responses to AZD1222 COVID-19 vaccine. Findings of the study overall: Only a handful of AZD1222 recipients, more than five in all, had baseline seropositivity. Among the donors, most were white British and more were female, and clonal diversity was possibly underestimated.

Only in-frame clones appear in the TCRdb table, and some are missing; sequencing was by immunoSEQ multiplex PCR. The data hold approximately 24,000 clones, with approximately 88% observed a single time. The CDR3 runs 14 residues. Per germline, CDR1 LGHDT and CDR2 YNNKEL (reference sequence). The V end was cut by 1 base, the J end by 0 bases, with 6 bases between. The rearrangement joins TRBV3-1 (or the pseudogene TRBV3-2) to TRBJ1-2; D is undetermined. Sample: peripheral blood, taken 28 days after the second AZD1222 dose. The sequence derives from an adult who received the AZD1222 COVID-19 vaccine. Here the CDR3 reads CASSQGVANYGYTF. The CDR3 nucleotides read TGTGCCAGCAGCCAAGGAGTGGCTAACTATGGCTACACCTTC.